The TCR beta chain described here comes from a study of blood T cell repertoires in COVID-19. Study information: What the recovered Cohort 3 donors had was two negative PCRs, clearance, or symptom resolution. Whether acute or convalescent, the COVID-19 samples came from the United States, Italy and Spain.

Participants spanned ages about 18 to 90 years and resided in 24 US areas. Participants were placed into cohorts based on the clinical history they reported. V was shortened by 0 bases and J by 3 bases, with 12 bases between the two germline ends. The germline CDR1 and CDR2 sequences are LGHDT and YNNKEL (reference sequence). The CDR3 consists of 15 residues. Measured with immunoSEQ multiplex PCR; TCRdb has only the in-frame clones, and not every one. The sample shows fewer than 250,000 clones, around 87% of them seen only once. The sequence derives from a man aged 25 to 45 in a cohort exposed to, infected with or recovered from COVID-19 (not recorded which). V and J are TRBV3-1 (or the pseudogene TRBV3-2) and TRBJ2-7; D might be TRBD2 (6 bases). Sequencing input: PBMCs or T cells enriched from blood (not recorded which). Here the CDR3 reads CASSQETGVNYEQYF. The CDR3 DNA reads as TGTGCCAGCAGCCAAGAGACGGGAGTGAACTACGAGCAGTACTTC.